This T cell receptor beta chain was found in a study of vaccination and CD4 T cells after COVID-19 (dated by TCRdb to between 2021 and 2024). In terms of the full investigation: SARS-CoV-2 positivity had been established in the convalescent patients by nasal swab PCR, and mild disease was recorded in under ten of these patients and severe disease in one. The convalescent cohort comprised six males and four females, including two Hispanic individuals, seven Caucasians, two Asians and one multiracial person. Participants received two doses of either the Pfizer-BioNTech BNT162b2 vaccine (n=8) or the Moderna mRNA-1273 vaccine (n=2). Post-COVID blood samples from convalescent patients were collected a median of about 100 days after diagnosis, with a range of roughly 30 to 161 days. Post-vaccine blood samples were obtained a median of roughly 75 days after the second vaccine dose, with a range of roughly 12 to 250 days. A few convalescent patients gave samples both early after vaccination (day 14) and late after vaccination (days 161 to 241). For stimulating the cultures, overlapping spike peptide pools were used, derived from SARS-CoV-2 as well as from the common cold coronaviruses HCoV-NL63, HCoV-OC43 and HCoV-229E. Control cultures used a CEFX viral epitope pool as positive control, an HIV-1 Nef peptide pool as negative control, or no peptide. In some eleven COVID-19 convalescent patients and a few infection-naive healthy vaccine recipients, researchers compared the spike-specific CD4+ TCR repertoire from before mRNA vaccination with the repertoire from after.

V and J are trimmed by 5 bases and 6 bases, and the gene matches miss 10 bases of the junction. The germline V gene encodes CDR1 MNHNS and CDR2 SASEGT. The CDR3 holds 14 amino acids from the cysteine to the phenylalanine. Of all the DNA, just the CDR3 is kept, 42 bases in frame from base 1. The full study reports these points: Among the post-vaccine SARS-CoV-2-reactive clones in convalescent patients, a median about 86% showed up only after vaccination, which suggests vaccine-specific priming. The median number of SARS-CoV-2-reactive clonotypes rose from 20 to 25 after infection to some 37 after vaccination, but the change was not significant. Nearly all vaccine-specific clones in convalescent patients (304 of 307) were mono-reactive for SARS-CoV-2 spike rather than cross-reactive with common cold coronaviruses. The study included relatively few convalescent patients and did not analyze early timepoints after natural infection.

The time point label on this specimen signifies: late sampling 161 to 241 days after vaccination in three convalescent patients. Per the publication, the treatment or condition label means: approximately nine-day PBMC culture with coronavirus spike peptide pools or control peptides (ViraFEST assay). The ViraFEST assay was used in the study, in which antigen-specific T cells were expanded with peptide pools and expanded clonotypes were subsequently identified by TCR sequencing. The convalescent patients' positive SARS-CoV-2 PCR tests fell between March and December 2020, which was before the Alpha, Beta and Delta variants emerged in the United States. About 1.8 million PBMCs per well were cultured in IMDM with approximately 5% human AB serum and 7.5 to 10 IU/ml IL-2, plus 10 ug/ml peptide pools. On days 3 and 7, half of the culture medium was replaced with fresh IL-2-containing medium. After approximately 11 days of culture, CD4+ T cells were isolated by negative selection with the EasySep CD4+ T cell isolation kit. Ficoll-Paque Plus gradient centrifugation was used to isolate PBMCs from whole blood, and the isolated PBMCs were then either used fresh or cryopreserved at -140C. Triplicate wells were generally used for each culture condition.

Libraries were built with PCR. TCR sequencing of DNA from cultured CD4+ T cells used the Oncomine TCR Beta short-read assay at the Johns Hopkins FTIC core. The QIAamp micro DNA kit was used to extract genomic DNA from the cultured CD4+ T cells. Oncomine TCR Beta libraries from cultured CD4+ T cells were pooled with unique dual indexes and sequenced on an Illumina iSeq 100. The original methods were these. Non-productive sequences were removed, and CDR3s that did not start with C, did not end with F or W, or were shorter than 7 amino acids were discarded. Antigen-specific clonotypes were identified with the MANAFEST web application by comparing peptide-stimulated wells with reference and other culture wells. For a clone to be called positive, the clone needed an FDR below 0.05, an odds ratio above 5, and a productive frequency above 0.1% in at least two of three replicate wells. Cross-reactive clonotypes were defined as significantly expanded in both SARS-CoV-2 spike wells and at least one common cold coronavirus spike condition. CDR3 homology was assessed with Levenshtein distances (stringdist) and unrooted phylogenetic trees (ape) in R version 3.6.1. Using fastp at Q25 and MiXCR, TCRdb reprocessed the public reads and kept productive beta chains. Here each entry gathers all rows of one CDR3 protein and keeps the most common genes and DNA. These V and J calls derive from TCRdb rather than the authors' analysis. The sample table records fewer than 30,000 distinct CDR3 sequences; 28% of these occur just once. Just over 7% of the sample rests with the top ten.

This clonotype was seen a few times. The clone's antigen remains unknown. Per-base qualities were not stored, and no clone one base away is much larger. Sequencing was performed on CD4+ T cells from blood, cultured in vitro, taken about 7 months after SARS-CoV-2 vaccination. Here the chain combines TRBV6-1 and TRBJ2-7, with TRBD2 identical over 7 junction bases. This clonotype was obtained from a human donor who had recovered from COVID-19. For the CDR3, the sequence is CASSPVGGRAEQYF. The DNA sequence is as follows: TGTGCCAGCAGTCCCGTGGGAGGGAGAGCCGAGCAGTACTTC.